This TCR beta chain was captured by sequencing in a study of identical twins. Whole-study findings and limits: Models predicted too little out-of-frame TCR alpha sharing in monozygotic twins. Weaker excess twin sharing was seen among beta out-of-frame sequences.

The CDR3 is made up of 12 amino acids. This clonotype was recorded a few times. Its antigen is currently unknown. There were only healthy Caucasians among the donors. A universal primer site arose from template switching, and cDNA bore unique molecular identifiers. Each CDR3 protein gets one entry after TCRdb re-called the 5' RACE reads with MiXCR. The repertoire includes 450,000 or so distinct CDR3 sequences, around a sixth of them detected once, and 9.5% to 15% sits in the top ten. The sequencing sample was made of naive T cells sorted from blood. The V gene is TRBV21-1, the J gene TRBJ1-6. TRBV21-1 is tagged as a pseudogene. This clonotype was sampled from a man aged 45-65 years in good health. The CDR3 region has the DNA TGTGCCAGCGGCAGCCCTAATTCACCCCTCCACTTT. Residues: CASGSPNSPLHF.